The clone carrying this TCR beta chain was counted at least ten times. These data originate in a study of T cells in Graves' hyperthyroidism and ophthalmopathy. In the ophthalmopathy cohort, Clinical Activity Score was at least 3, NOSPECS grade at least 4, and duration under 3 months. Germline V lookup: CDR1 KGHDR, CDR2 SFDVKD. This CDR3 comprises 14 residues. The germline V and J ends were trimmed by 4 bases and 1 base, with 8 bases remaining between them. The CDR3 regions of TCR beta were amplified from RNA transcripts. The primer set for the first-round RT-PCR of the TCR CDR3 was HTBI. TCRdb recomputed calls from the multiplex PCR reads with MiXCR, one row per CDR3 protein. The sample has fewer than 450,000 distinct CDR3 sequences; approximately 16% are singletons.

The sequence came from a woman aged 60-75 years with Graves' ophthalmopathy. The chain uses TRBV24-1 and TRBJ2-3, with a possible D match to TRBD1 (5 bases). Sequencing was carried out using blood. The CDR3 coding sequence is TGTGCCACCAGTGAACGGACACGCACAGATACGCAGTATTTT. Its translation: CATSERTRTDTQYF.